A selection of T cell receptor beta chains follows, all from one sample in a study of human CD8 memory T cell subsets. TCRdb re-called the 5' RACE reads; every CDR3 protein appears as one record, without DNA. The sample includes about 18,000 distinct CDR3 sequences. Sequenced sample: CD8+ T cells from PBMCs. The receptors shown here come from a human donor in good health. Each CDR3 is given with its conserved first and last residue. Clone size is not always given. Where it is, it says once, few, many or a class for expanded clones.

TRBV27,.,TRBJ2-3,CASSPTTAGSTDTQYF
TRBV6-5,.,TRBJ1-6,CASSPGGQGATIYNSPLHF
TRBV9,.,TRBJ1-4,CASSVEGEKLFF
TRBV7-3,.,TRBJ2-7,CASSLGAGENEQYF
TRBV13,.,TRBJ1-1,CASSSPWTGGNTEAFF
TRBV27,.,TRBJ2-1,CASSLRNYNEQFF
TRBV5-5,.,TRBJ2-2,CASSFRFNTGELFF
TRBV3-1,.,TRBJ2-1,CASSQGASGGLDEQFF
TRBV7-6,medium-sized,TRBJ1-4,CASSPQGSEGEKLFF
TRBV2,medium-sized,TRBJ2-4,CASCTGGEQGMAKNIQYF
TRBV7-2,.,TRBJ2-7,CASRGTGDYEQYF
TRBV5-1,.,TRBJ2-7,CASSHLSDEQYF
TRBV7-9,.,TRBJ2-1,CASSLGQTYNEQFF
TRBV4-1,.,TRBJ2-7,CASSQESGYEQYF
TRBV6-2/TRBV6-3,.,TRBJ2-1,CASSYGWPGLAEGDEQFF
TRBV27,.,TRBJ2-7,CASRTSTGGLWDEQYF
TRBV5-5,.,TRBJ1-2,CASSLAGTGFDPYYGYTF
TRBV5-1,.,TRBJ1-1,CASTLGFGVTEAFF
TRBV20-1,.,TRBJ2-1,CSARGSYNEQFF
TRBV12-3/TRBV12-4,.,TRBJ2-1,CASTSGTSGKQFF
TRBV4-1,.,TRBJ2-1,CASSPPERDYEQFF
TRBV28,.,TRBJ2-5,CAGGLAGQETQYF
TRBV12-3/TRBV12-4,.,TRBJ2-1,CASSTGTRTYNEQFF
TRBV7-9,.,TRBJ2-5,CASSLGTRTQETQYF
TRBV13,.,TRBJ2-5,CASSEQGARETQYF
TRBV20-1,.,TRBJ2-7,CSARFGGRYEQYF
TRBV19,.,TRBJ1-5,CASSRAETGRGRDQPQHF
TRBV13,.,TRBJ1-1,CASSTQGGDTEAFF
TRBV4-2,.,TRBJ2-7,CASSQGGLSYEQYF
TRBV19,.,TRBJ2-1,CASSIPTSTAAANEQFF
TRBV7-2,.,TRBJ2-1,CASSLVSVGPEQFF
TRBV27,.,TRBJ2-7,CASSSQTGGGYEQYF
TRBV7-9,.,TRBJ2-2,CASSPRDLGGGELFF
TRBV19,.,TRBJ1-5,CASSIGSFDQPQHF
TRBV2,medium-sized,TRBJ2-7,CASSEARLLSYEQYF
TRBV7-6,.,TRBJ2-2,CASSLTQTGGGTGELFF